This T cell receptor (beta chain) comes out of a study of T cell changes during pregnancy in multiple sclerosis. The assay was immunoSEQ multiplex PCR, and TCRdb's table has in-frame clones only and misses some. The data show 45,000 to 60,000 clones, 85% to 90% seen once. Sequenced material: peripheral blood, taken in the first trimester of pregnancy. The clonotype comes from a female donor with multiple sclerosis, enrolled in a pregnancy study.

The CDR3 DNA sequence: TGCGCCAGCAGCCAAGAAGGCAGGATGGGTGATGGCTACACCTTC. This sequence encodes CASSQEGRMGDGYTF. The gene calls are TRBV4-3 and TRBJ1-2; the D is unclear. The CDR3 length is 15 residues. Germline CDR1 and CDR2: LGHNA and YSLEER. With 0 bases removed from V and 6 bases from J, the gap between germline ends came to 14 bases.